The next 28 T cell receptor beta chains were all read from a single sample in a study of beta chain features in type 1 diabetes. Expressed TCRB transcripts got sequenced, as all isolated RNA was reverse transcribed. TCRdb keeps only in-frame clones here, not all; method: immunoSEQ multiplex PCR. The table shows 600,000 or so clones, with over 13% occurring only once. No antigen has been identified for these receptors. Study-level results: Shortening that was moderate but significant affected the TCRB CDR3s of Type 1 diabetes patients in all four CD4+ subsets.

Sequencing was carried out using naive CD4+ T cells from blood. These receptors all stem from a young man with type 1 diabetes.

The J gene is TRBJ2-5, the V gene TRBV12-5, with D unclear. The CDR3 has 14 residues. V lost 3 bases, J lost 5 bases, and 13 bases lay in between. Per germline, CDR1 LGHNT and CDR2 FRNRAP. DNA for the CDR3: TGTGCTAGTGGTTTCTGTTTGCGAGAGGAGACCCAGTACTTC. Its translation: CASGFCLREETQYF. Complete variable domain (other parts from reference TRBV12-5 and TRBJ2-5): DARVTQTPRHKVTEMGQEVTMRCQPILGHNTVFWYRQTMMQGLELLAYFRNRAPLDDSGMPKDRFSAEMPDATLATLKIQPSEPRDSAVYFCASGFCLREETQYFGPGTRLLVL.

To note about this clone: Within the sample, other DNA sequences also encode this same CDR3. This chain links TRBV2 with TRBJ2-3; no definite D call. In germline, CDR1 is SNHLY, CDR2 FYNNEI. V was cut by 1 base and J by 3 bases, with 2 bases left in between. The length of the CDR3 is 12 residues. For the CDR3, the DNA is TGTGCCAGCAGTGAAGGGACAGATACGCAGTATTTT. Amino acids: CASSEGTDTQYF.

This chain joins TRBV18 and TRBJ2-1; TRBD2 matches at 8 bases. CDR1 and CDR2 (germline): KGHSH, LQKENI. With V trimmed by 0 bases and J by 4 bases, 5 bases remained unmatched. The CDR3 consists of 16 residues. CDR3 coding DNA: TGTGCCAGCTCACCACCATCAGCTAGCGGGTACAATGAGCAGTTCTTC. Its protein product is CASSPPSASGYNEQFF.

The J gene is TRBJ2-5, the V gene TRBV7-6; D is unclear. CDR3 length: 16 residues. Deletions cut 5 bases from V and 1 base from J, with 17 bases between. The V gene's germline CDR1 is SGHVS and CDR2 FNYEAQ. The CDR3 nucleotides read TGTGCCAGCAGCCCAGCTCGTACAGCCCGCCAAGAGACCCAGTACTTC. Protein product: CASSPARTARQETQYF.

There are a few counts of this clone. A read error may account for a junction end that differs from germline. The V gene is TRBV18, the J gene TRBJ2-7; 8 nucleotides match TRBD2. From germline, CDR1 is KGHSH and CDR2 LQKENI. The CDR3 length is 13 residues. DNA for the CDR3: TGTGCCAGCTCAGGTTCCTATGAGCGGGAGCTTGGCTTC. This gives the protein CASSGSYERELGF.

The chain is built from TRBV4-3 and TRBJ2-7, with unresolved D. Trimming removed 1 base at V and 4 bases at J, with 14 bases between. CDR3 length: 15 residues. Germline loops: CDR1 LGHNA, CDR2 YSLEER. As DNA, the CDR3 is TGCGCCAGCAGCCAAGGACCCGAGGCCTTTTACGAGCAGTACTTC. As protein: CASSQGPEAFYEQYF.

This clone has just a few counts. The rearrangement joins TRBV6-5 to TRBJ1-1; tentatively, D is TRBD1 (6 bases). The V gene's germline CDR1 is MNHEY and CDR2 SVGAGI. V dropped 9 bases and J dropped 0 bases, with 14 bases sitting between them. The CDR3 contains 14 residues. CDR3 sequence reads: CASPRTDMNTEAFF. The CDR3 region has the DNA TGTGCCAGTCCAAGGACAGACATGAACACTGAAGCTTTCTTT.

J is TRBJ1-2 and V is TRBV2; D gene unclear. The CDR3 is 12 amino acids. With 4 bases removed from V and 6 bases from J, the gap between germline ends came to 9 bases. Germline CDR1 is SNHLY and CDR2 is FYNNEI. Here the CDR3 DNA reads TGTGCCAGCAGTGTTGGTACGAATGGCTACACCTTC. Its protein is CASSVGTNGYTF.

This clone was detected a few times. This chain uses TRBV18 with TRBJ2-6; no reliable D call. Germline assignment: CDR1 KGHSH and CDR2 LQKENI. CDR3 length: 17 residues. V dropped 5 bases and J dropped 4 bases, with 18 bases sitting between them. The chain's CDR3 is CASSEPGRGTGANVLTF. The CDR3 coding sequence is TGTGCCAGCTCAGAGCCTGGACGAGGAACGGGGGCCAACGTCCTGACTTTC.

V gene TRBV6-6 combines with J gene TRBJ2-5; 8 nucleotides line up with TRBD1. The ends lost 2 bases at V and 4 bases at J; junction bases unmatched: 3. The CDR3 is 14 amino acids. Germline assignment: CDR1 MNHNY and CDR2 SVGAGI (reference sequence). The CDR3 nucleotides read TGTGCCAGCAGTTACCAAGGACAGGGAGAGACCCAGTACTTC. Residues: CASSYQGQGETQYF.

The chain couples TRBV6-1 to TRBJ1-1; D call uncertain. V shed 4 bases and J shed 0 bases, with 9 bases lying between them. The CDR3 is 14 residues long. CDR1 MNHNS and CDR2 SASEGT come from the germline V gene. Here the CDR3 DNA reads TGTGCCAGCAGTGTGTCTGAGTTGAACACTGAAGCTTTCTTT. Residues: CASSVSELNTEAFF.

This clone was picked up a small number of times. The chain uses TRBV18 and TRBJ2-1; 11 bases agree with TRBD1. In germline, CDR1 is KGHSH, CDR2 LQKENI. CDR3 length equals 18 residues. The V and J ends lost 2 bases and 4 bases, in that order; junction bases with no gene match: 10. The DNA for the CDR3 is TGTGCCAGCTCACCAACGGCAAGGACAGGGGGCAAGTACAATGAGCAGTTCTTC. Amino acid sequence: CASSPTARTGGKYNEQFF.

About this clone itself: The same CDR3 also results from other DNA sequences found in this sample. This chain joins TRBV7-2 and TRBJ2-2; no reliable D call. The germline V gene encodes CDR1 SGHTA and CDR2 FQGNSA. This CDR3 is 12 amino acids long. The V and J ends lost 5 bases and 3 bases respectively, with 4 bases between them. CDR3 protein: CASSRDTGELFF. CDR3 nucleotide sequence: TGTGCCAGCAGCAGGGACACCGGGGAGCTGTTTTTT.

This chain connects TRBV18 to TRBJ2-7; the D call may be TRBD1 or TRBD2 (5 bases each). The V gene lost 1 base and the J gene lost 6 bases, with 16 bases spanning the gap. This CDR3 is 15 amino acids long. Germline V gene lookup returns CDR1 KGHSH and CDR2 LQKENI. CDR3 DNA: TGTGCCAGCTCACCACGGGGACCCCTCTCTCCCGAGCAGTACTTC. Translating it yields CASSPRGPLSPEQYF.

The rearrangement links TRBV5-1 to TRBJ1-5, with 7 bases matching TRBD1. CDR3 length equals 14 residues. With V trimmed by 4 bases and J by 3 bases, 4 bases remained unmatched. Germline V lookup: CDR1 SGHRS, CDR2 YFSETQ. CDR3 DNA sequence: TGCGCCAGCAGCCCGACAGGGAACAATCAGCCCCAGCATTTT. Its protein is CASSPTGNNQPQHF.

This sequence joins TRBV18 and TRBJ2-3, with D tentatively TRBD1 or TRBD2 (5 bases each). Germline V gives CDR1 KGHSH, CDR2 LQKENI. The CDR3 length is 13 residues. V was clipped by 6 bases and J by 4 bases, with 11 bases between them. The CDR3 nucleotides are TGTGCCAGCTCGTCCCGGGACCCAGATACGCAGTATTTT. This encodes CASSSRDPDTQYF.

This sequence joins TRBV5-1 and TRBJ2-1; D not resolved. Between the trimmed V and J ends, which lost 4 bases and 8 bases, there was a span of 7 bases. CDR3 length equals 11 residues. Germline CDR1 is SGHRS and CDR2 is YFSETQ. CDR3 region: CASSEEYEQFF. CDR3 sequence (DNA): TGCGCCAGCAGCGAGGAGTATGAGCAGTTCTTC.

The CDR3 is CASSLVGRVEYNEQFF. Written as DNA, the CDR3 is TGCGCCAGCAGCTTGGTAGGCAGGGTGGAATACAATGAGCAGTTCTTC. The chain couples TRBV5-1 to TRBJ2-1; D is perhaps TRBD1 (5 bases). From germline, CDR1 is SGHRS and CDR2 YFSETQ. The CDR3 totals 16 residues. Trimming shortened V by 0 bases and J by 4 bases, and 14 bases separated the two germline ends.

This clone was seen a handful of times. The genes are TRBV14 and TRBJ1-1; 7 nucleotides line up with TRBD1. The CDR3 has 12 amino acids. After removal of 2 bases from V and 6 bases from J, the junction contained 0 bases not matched to a gene. CDR1 and CDR2 (germline): SGHDN, FVKESK. Here the CDR3 reads CASSQQGAEAFF. The CDR3 DNA reads TGTGCCAGCAGCCAACAGGGGGCTGAAGCTTTCTTT.

The chain combines TRBV14 with TRBJ1-1; tentative D call: TRBD1 (5 bases). V lost 0 bases and J lost 2, with 13 bases in between. The CDR3 has 16 amino acids. Germline loops: CDR1 SGHDN, CDR2 FVKESK. The CDR3 loop is CASSQDSWDSNTEAFF. The CDR3 DNA reads TGTGCCAGCAGCCAAGATTCCTGGGACTCCAACACTGAAGCTTTCTTT.

V gene TRBV28 combines with J gene TRBJ2-1, with D perhaps TRBD1 or TRBD2 (5 bases each). Germline V gene lookup returns CDR1 MDHEN and CDR2 SYDVKM. The CDR3 extends over 21 amino acids. V gave up 10 bases and J gave up 0 bases, with 34 bases separating them. CDR3 residues: CATDGTRSRTSLKSSYNEQFF. In DNA, the CDR3 is TGTGCCACCGACGGGACGCGGAGCCGAACGTCTCTAAAAAGCTCCTACAATGAGCAGTTCTTC.

Worth noting for this clone: A single base separates this from a much larger clone, so it may be a read error. Other DNA variants within this sample encode the same CDR3. The J gene is TRBJ2-3, the V gene TRBV7-9; D is undetermined. Looked up from germline, CDR1 is SEHNR and CDR2 is FQNEAQ (reference sequence). The CDR3 sequence is 12 residues long. V was shortened by 5 bases and J by 0 bases, with 3 bases between the two germline ends. The CDR3 reads CASSVSTDTQYF. Written as DNA, the CDR3 is TGTGCCAGCAGCGTTAGCACAGATACGCAGTATTTT.

Concerning this clone: The sample carries other DNA sequences with the same CDR3. The genes are TRBV28 and TRBJ1-1; no clear D. Germline V gene lookup returns CDR1 MDHEN and CDR2 SYDVKM. V gave up 6 bases and J gave up 3 bases, with 5 bases separating them. CDR3 size: 11 residues. The CDR3 region is CASSLYTEAFF. CDR3 bases: TGTGCCAGCAGCCTATACACTGAAGCTTTCTTT.

This clone occurred a few times. This sequence joins TRBV4-2 and TRBJ1-5, with D unclear. Trimming took off 0 bases at V and 11 bases at J, with 20 bases between the two ends. The CDR3 spans 16 residues. The V gene's germline CDR1 is LGHNA and CDR2 YNFKEQ. CDR3: CASSQDRSKSERSQHF. In DNA form, the CDR3 reads TGTGCCAGCAGCCAAGATAGAAGCAAATCCGAGAGGTCCCAGCATTTT.

This chain links TRBV6-5 with TRBJ2-7; no clear D gene. Looked up from germline, CDR1 is MNHEY and CDR2 is SVGAGI. The CDR3 has 14 amino acids. V lost 0 bases to trimming and J lost 4 bases, with 10 bases between them. CDR3 sequence (DNA): TGTGCCAGCAGTTACTCGCTCGGAGTTTACGAGCAGTACTTC. Translating it yields CASSYSLGVYEQYF.

This clone was observed a handful of times. CDR3 nucleotide sequence: TGTGCCAGCAGCTCCCCCCAGGGGTCTACCTACGAGCAGTACTTC. Protein: CASSSPQGSTYEQYF. This sequence joins TRBV5-6 and TRBJ2-7, with a weak D call TRBD1 (6 bases). This CDR3 has 15 amino acids. Deletions cut 3 bases from V and 2 bases from J, with 15 bases between. Germline CDR1 reads SGHDT; CDR2 reads YYEEEE.

CDR3: CASSYSRREASYEQYF. The CDR3 nucleotides read TGTGCCAGCAGTTACTCGAGGCGGGAGGCCTCCTACGAGCAGTACTTC. V is TRBV6-6 and J is TRBJ2-7; TRBD2 matches 8 bases. Trimming at V came to 0 bases and at J to 0 bases, leaving 4 bases not matched to a gene. The germline CDR1 and CDR2 sequences are MNHNY and SVGAGI (reference sequence). CDR3 length: 16 amino acids.

Only a few counts were recorded for this clone. This chain uses TRBV5-1 with TRBJ2-3; the D gene is possibly TRBD1 (6 bases). V lost 4 bases, J lost 2 bases, and 14 bases lay in between. Germline values: CDR1 SGHRS, CDR2 YFSETQ. The CDR3 has 15 amino acids. Here the CDR3 DNA reads TGCGCCAGCAGCACCGGGACAAGTCCCACAGATACGCAGTATTTT. Its translation: CASSTGTSPTDTQYF.